Sequencing of this T cell receptor (beta chain) was carried out in a study of early T cells in non-severe SARS-CoV-2 infection. Study context: Bulk RNA from unsorted whole blood was sequenced; chains were unpaired. Study-wide results and caveats: Clonotype matching in VDJdb favored anti-spike CD8 responses and did not capture private and CD4 specificities.

The CDR3 contains 15 residues. The V end was cut by 5 bases, the J end by 1 base, with 12 bases between. Germline V gives CDR1 LNHDA, CDR2 SQIVND (reference sequence). Unique molecular identifiers tagged individual cDNA molecules. TCRdb itself ran the 5' RACE reads through MiXCR, one entry per CDR3 protein. This table holds about 92,000 distinct CDR3 sequences, 16% found once. This clonotype was detected a few times. Its antigen is still unknown. The TCR originated in an adult who was a healthcare worker with PCR-confirmed SARS-CoV-2 infection or an uninfected control (not recorded which). The material sequenced was whole blood. J is TRBJ2-1 and V is TRBV19; no definite D call. The CDR3 spells CASSVLARSYNEQFF. The CDR3 DNA reads TGTGCCAGTAGTGTGTTAGCAAGGTCCTACAATGAGCAGTTCTTC.